Below are 30 T cell receptor beta chains sequenced from a single sample in a study of OX40 agonist ivuxolimab in advanced cancers. Sequencing was performed with immunoSEQ multiplex PCR; in TCRdb, only in-frame clones are kept and a portion is missing. The sample has about 19,000 clones, 70% to 90% seen once. Sequences were derived from CD4+ or CD8+ T cells sorted from blood, sampled in a trial of the OX40 agonist ivuxolimab. Receptors were obtained from an adult with an advanced solid tumor such as melanoma, head and neck, liver or kidney cancer.

This clone was seen just once. This chain connects TRBV11-2 to TRBJ2-7, with D possibly matching TRBD2 (6 bases). Germline values: CDR1 SGHAT, CDR2 FQNNGV. V was shortened by 0 bases and J by 7 bases, with 13 bases between the two germline ends. This CDR3 region has 14 residues. CDR3 in DNA: TGTGCCAGCAGCTTAGAGGTTTCAGGGAGGGAGCAGTACTTC. As protein: CASSLEVSGREQYF. Complete variable domain (other parts from reference TRBV11-2 and TRBJ2-7): EAGVAQSPRYKIIEKRQSVAFWCNPISGHATLYWYQQILGQGPKLLIQFQNNGVVDDSQLPKDRFSAERLKGVDSTLKIQPAKLEDSAVYLCASSLEVSGREQYFGPGTRLTVT.

This rearrangement joins TRBV25-1 to TRBJ1-5, with D unclear. The CDR3 is 16 amino acids. The germline V gene encodes CDR1 MGHDK and CDR2 SYGVNS. Trimming removed 6 bases at V and 1 base at J, with 16 bases between. The CDR3 loop is CASSAGWTESNQPQHF. The DNA for the CDR3 is TGTGCCAGCAGCGCGGGGTGGACGGAGAGCAATCAGCCCCAGCATTTT.

This clone showed up just once. The chain recombines TRBV25-1 with TRBJ2-5; D is ambiguous. V was clipped by 7 bases and J by 5 bases, with 17 bases between them. This CDR3 spans 14 amino acids. Germline CDR1 and CDR2: MGHDK and SYGVNS. In nucleotides, the CDR3 is TGTGCCAGCACTCAAAGCTCACACGAGGAGACCCAGTACTTC. Protein product: CASTQSSHEETQYF.

The chain joins TRBV14 to TRBJ1-2, with 9 bases identical to TRBD1. J lost 0 bases, V lost 8 bases, and 1 base had no gene match. The CDR3 consists of 13 residues. Germline values: CDR1 SGHDN, CDR2 FVKESK. As DNA, the CDR3 is TGTGCCAGCGGGACAGGGACTAACTATGGCTACACCTTC. Its translation is CASGTGTNYGYTF.

The J gene is TRBJ1-2, the V gene TRBV2; D call uncertain. The length of the CDR3 is 18 residues. Germline CDR1 and CDR2: SNHLY and FYNNEI. Trimming shortened V by 6 bases and J by 8 bases, and 31 bases separated the two germline ends. The CDR3 nucleotides are TGTGCCAGCAGCGCACCGCCAGGCAAAGGTTTCCCCTCTGGGGGCTACACCTTC. Its translation: CASSAPPGKGFPSGGYTF.

The chain joins TRBV23-1 to TRBJ1-2; TRBD1 matches 9 bases. TRBV23-1 is annotated as an ORF whose role is uncertain. V lost 2 bases and J lost 6; bases outside the gene matches: 4. The CDR3 consists of 14 residues. This CDR3 is CASSQTQGADGYTF. Written as DNA, the CDR3 is TGCGCCAGCAGTCAAACACAGGGGGCGGATGGCTACACCTTC.

The gene calls are TRBV27 and TRBJ1-4, with a weak D call TRBD1 (6 bases). This CDR3 has 13 residues. Germline CDR1 reads MNHEY; CDR2 reads SMNVEV (reference sequence). V was clipped by 7 bases and J by 3 bases, with 9 bases between them. CDR3 sequence reads: CASKDSPNEKLFF. The CDR3 region has the DNA TGTGCCAGCAAGGACAGCCCTAATGAAAAACTGTTTTTT.

The chain carries TRBV7-6 and TRBJ2-7, with 7 bases aligning to TRBD2. The V and J ends lost 3 bases and 0 bases, in that order; junction bases with no gene match: 8. The germline CDR1 and CDR2 sequences are SGHVS and FNYEAQ. This CDR3 has 16 residues. The CDR3 sequence: CASSFMTSPSSYEQYF. In nucleotides, the CDR3 is TGTGCCAGCAGCTTTATGACTAGCCCGAGCTCCTACGAGCAGTACTTC.

The V gene is TRBV6-6, the J gene TRBJ1-1; D is possibly TRBD1 (6 bases). Germline loops: CDR1 MNHNY, CDR2 SVGAGI (reference sequence). CDR3 size: 15 residues. V was trimmed by 7 bases and J by 10 bases, leaving 25 bases between them. The CDR3 is CASTLTRGPTSRAFF. The CDR3 nucleotides are TGTGCCAGCACCCTTACCAGGGGACCAACCAGTAGAGCTTTCTTT.

The chain recombines TRBV5-1 with TRBJ1-1; D uncertain. From germline, CDR1 is SGHRS and CDR2 YFSETQ. This CDR3 contains 13 residues. V lost 0 bases and J lost 1, with 4 bases in between. The CDR3 loop reads CASSLDWNTEAFF. The DNA for the CDR3 is TGCGCCAGCAGCTTGGATTGGAACACTGAAGCTTTCTTT.

The chain links TRBV6-1 to TRBJ1-1, with unresolved D. Trimming pared 2 bases from V and 3 bases from J, leaving 10 bases between. The length of the CDR3 is 14 residues. Per germline, CDR1 MNHNS and CDR2 SASEGT. CDR3 in amino acids: CASSELPRDTEAFF. The CDR3 DNA reads TGTGCCAGCAGTGAACTTCCCCGAGACACTGAAGCTTTCTTT.

The gene calls are TRBV6-5 and TRBJ1-1, with D possibly being TRBD1 (5 bases). Trimming removed 4 bases at V and 0 bases at J, with 12 bases between. Germline V gene sequence: CDR1 MNHEY, CDR2 SVGAGI. The length of the CDR3 is 15 residues. CDR3 loop: CASSFAGEVNTEAFF. CDR3 bases: TGTGCCAGCAGTTTCGCGGGGGAAGTGAACACTGAAGCTTTCTTT.

This clone appeared a single time. The CDR3 bases are TGTGCCAGCAGCTTAGGGGGGGTTGACACTGAAGCTTTCTTT. Translated: CASSLGGVDTEAFF. The chain uses TRBV13 and TRBJ1-1, with a tentative D call TRBD1 (5 bases). Germline CDR1 and CDR2: PRHDT and FYEKMQ (reference sequence). Trimming shortened V by 0 bases and J by 3 bases, and 8 bases separated the two germline ends. The CDR3 contains 14 residues. The whole variable domain, remainder taken from reference TRBV13 and TRBJ1-1, is AAGVIQSPRHLIKEKRETATLKCYPIPRHDTVYWYQQGPGQDPQFLISFYEKMQSDKGSIPDRFSAQQFSDYHSELNMSSLELGDSALYFCASSLGGVDTEAFFGQGTRLTVV.

The chain combines TRBV19 with TRBJ2-7; TRBD2 agrees at 8 bases. The germline gives CDR1 LNHDA, CDR2 SQIVND (reference sequence). The V segment lost 4 bases and the J segment 2 bases; nucleotides outside the gene matches: 7. This CDR3 comprises 15 residues. The CDR3: CASSSGSGEPYEQYF. The CDR3 nucleotides are TGTGCCAGTAGTAGCGGTAGCGGGGAACCCTACGAGCAGTACTTC. Variable domain in full (rest from reference TRBV19 and TRBJ2-7): DGGITQSPKYLFRKEGQNVTLSCEQNLNHDAMYWYRQDPGQGLRLIYYSQIVNDFQKGDIAEGYSVSREKKESFPLTVTSAQKNPTAFYLCASSSGSGEPYEQYFGPGTRLTVT.

The rearrangement links TRBV14 to TRBJ1-2; maybe TRBD1 (5 bases). CDR3 length equals 14 residues. Germline V gene lookup returns CDR1 SGHDN and CDR2 FVKESK. V lost 0 bases and J lost 6, with 11 bases in between. In DNA, the CDR3 is TGTGCCAGCAGCCAAGATGTCAGGGTAGATGGCTACACCTTC. Amino acids: CASSQDVRVDGYTF.

The V call is TRBV27, the J call TRBJ2-1, with D perhaps TRBD2 (5 bases). V lost 7 bases, J lost 10 bases, and 14 bases lay in between. CDR3 size: 12 residues. Germline assignment: CDR1 MNHEY and CDR2 SMNVEV (reference sequence). CDR3 coding DNA: TGTGCCAGCATCTCCAGGAGGCTAGAGCAGTTCTTC. This gives the protein CASISRRLEQFF.

This chain links TRBV29-1 with TRBJ1-2; D not resolved. The germline V gene encodes CDR1 SQVTM and CDR2 ANQGSEA. Trimming removed 4 bases at V and 0 bases at J, with 15 bases between. The CDR3 extends over 15 amino acids. The CDR3 DNA sequence: TGCAGCGTTGTTGAAGGGCCCATCGCTAACTATGGCTACACCTTC. Its protein is CSVVEGPIANYGYTF. The whole variable domain, filled in from reference TRBV29-1 and TRBJ1-2, reads SAVISQKPSRDICQRGTSLTIQCQVDSQVTMMFWYRQQPGQSLTLIATANQGSEATYESGFVIDKFPISRPNLTFSTLTVSNMSPEDSSIYLCSVVEGPIANYGYTFGSGTRLTVV.

This chain links TRBV14 with TRBJ2-7, with 7 bases that match TRBD1. The CDR3 extends over 13 amino acids. CDR1 and CDR2 (germline): SGHDN, FVKESK. With 3 bases clipped from V and 3 bases from J, the junction kept 2 bases outside the gene matches. This CDR3 is CASSHYRGYEQYF. The CDR3, as DNA: TGTGCCAGCAGCCATTACAGGGGCTACGAGCAGTACTTC.

By sample fraction, this clone is medium-sized. The genes are TRBV7-6 and TRBJ2-3; D gene unclear. Germline V lookup: CDR1 SGHVS, CDR2 FNYEAQ. V was shortened by 2 bases and J by 4 bases, with 10 bases between the two germline ends. CDR3 size: 14 residues. CDR3 bases: TGTGCCAGCAGCTTAAGTGTAGGGTCAGATACGCAGTATTTT. Amino acids: CASSLSVGSDTQYF.

V gene TRBV19 combines with J gene TRBJ2-3; 13 positions agree with TRBD2. Germline assignment: CDR1 LNHDA and CDR2 SQIVND (reference sequence). This CDR3 region has 15 residues. The V segment lost 6 bases and the J segment 4 bases; nucleotides outside the gene matches: 4. CDR3 amino acids: CASSGLAGVSDTQYF. The CDR3 region has the DNA TGTGCCAGTAGCGGACTAGCGGGAGTTTCAGATACGCAGTATTTT.

CDR3: CSVVGLEGYGYTF. For the CDR3, the DNA is TGCAGCGTTGTTGGGCTTGAGGGCTATGGCTACACCTTC. The chain recombines TRBV29-1 with TRBJ1-2; no reliable D call. Germline CDR1 reads SQVTM; CDR2 reads ANQGSEA. V lost 4 bases to trimming and J lost 4 bases, with 13 bases between them. There are 13 residues in the CDR3.

The V gene is TRBV28, the J gene TRBJ2-1; 10 bases agree with TRBD1. Germline loops: CDR1 MDHEN, CDR2 SYDVKM. The ends lost 7 bases at V and 8 bases at J; junction bases unmatched: 11. CDR3 size: 15 residues. The DNA for the CDR3 is TGTGCCAGCACCCCCCCGGGACAGGGGATTGATGAGCAGTTCTTC. Protein: CASTPPGQGIDEQFF.

The J gene is TRBJ2-7, the V gene TRBV28; D remains ambiguous. The germline CDR1 and CDR2 sequences are MDHEN and SYDVKM. The V end lost 6 bases, the J end lost 3 bases, and 6 bases lay between the germline ends. The CDR3 is made up of 11 amino acids. CDR3 region: CASSDDYEQYF. As DNA, the CDR3 is TGTGCCAGCAGCGATGACTACGAGCAGTACTTC.

This chain connects TRBV6-6 to TRBJ1-4; D remains unclear. Trimming pared 6 bases from V and 7 bases from J, leaving 9 bases between. The CDR3 spans 12 residues. Germline assignment: CDR1 MNHNY and CDR2 SVGAGI (reference sequence). CDR3 amino acids: CASSMGIEKLFF. The CDR3 DNA is TGTGCCAGCAGCATGGGGATTGAAAAACTGTTTTTT.

V gene TRBV7-9 combines with J gene TRBJ1-2; TRBD1 agrees at 8 bases. Trimming at V came to 1 base and at J to 4 bases, leaving 5 bases not matched to a gene. Per the germline V gene, CDR1 is SEHNR and CDR2 is FQNEAQ (reference sequence). This CDR3 has 15 residues. CDR3 loop: CASSLGQGAGYGYTF. In DNA, the CDR3 is TGTGCCAGCAGCTTAGGGCAGGGGGCAGGCTATGGCTACACCTTC.

V usage is TRBV19 and J usage is TRBJ2-7; the match to TRBD2 covers 7 bases. Germline lookup yields CDR1 LNHDA and CDR2 SQIVND (reference sequence). The CDR3 is made up of 13 amino acids. V shed 7 bases, J shed 6 bases, and the junction held 9 bases outside the gene matches. The CDR3 DNA reads as TGTGCCAGTACCGGGGATAGCGGGTTCGAGCAGTACTTC. Translation: CASTGDSGFEQYF.

V gene TRBV30 combines with J gene TRBJ2-3; D unclear. The germline V and J ends were trimmed by 4 bases and 2 bases, with 4 bases remaining between them. Germline lookup yields CDR1 GTSNPN and CDR2 SVGIG (reference sequence). This CDR3 has 11 amino acids. As DNA, the CDR3 is TGTGCCTGGACCACCACAGATACGCAGTATTTT. It codes for CAWTTTDTQYF.

J is TRBJ2-7 and V is TRBV19; tentatively, D is TRBD2 (5 bases). V was clipped by 3 bases and J by 4 bases, with 7 bases between them. Germline lookup yields CDR1 LNHDA and CDR2 SQIVND (reference sequence). The CDR3 length is 12 residues. CDR3 loop: CASSMTGYEQYF. The CDR3, as DNA: TGTGCCAGTAGTATGACGGGGTACGAGCAGTACTTC.

This sequence joins TRBV19 and TRBJ1-1; D remains ambiguous. The CDR3 is 12 amino acids. V lost 3 bases and J lost 7, with 9 bases in between. Germline V gives CDR1 LNHDA, CDR2 SQIVND (reference sequence). DNA for the CDR3: TGTGCCAGTAGTATCTGGGCTGGTGAAGCTTTCTTT. Amino acid sequence: CASSIWAGEAFF. Full variable domain (outside the CDR3, taken from reference TRBV19 and TRBJ1-1): DGGITQSPKYLFRKEGQNVTLSCEQNLNHDAMYWYRQDPGQGLRLIYYSQIVNDFQKGDIAEGYSVSREKKESFPLTVTSAQKNPTAFYLCASSIWAGEAFFGQGTRLTVV.

The gene calls are TRBV18 and TRBJ1-1; D ambiguous. The CDR3 loop spans 12 amino acids. With 2 bases removed from V and 6 bases from J, the gap between germline ends came to 7 bases. Per the germline V gene, CDR1 is KGHSH and CDR2 is LQKENI. CDR3 protein: CASSPAQAEAFF. In DNA, the CDR3 is TGTGCCAGCTCACCAGCGCAGGCTGAAGCTTTCTTT.